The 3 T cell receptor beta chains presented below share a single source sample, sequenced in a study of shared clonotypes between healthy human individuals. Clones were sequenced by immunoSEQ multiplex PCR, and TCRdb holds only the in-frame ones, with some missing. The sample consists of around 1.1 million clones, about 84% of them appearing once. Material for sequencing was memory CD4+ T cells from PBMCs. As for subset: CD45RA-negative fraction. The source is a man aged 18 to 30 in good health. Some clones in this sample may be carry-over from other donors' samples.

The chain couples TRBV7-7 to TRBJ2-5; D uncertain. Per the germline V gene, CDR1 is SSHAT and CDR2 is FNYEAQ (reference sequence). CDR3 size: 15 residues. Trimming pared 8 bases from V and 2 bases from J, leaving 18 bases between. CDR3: CASGRETLAQETQYF. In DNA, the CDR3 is TGTGCCAGCGGTCGTGAGACCCTCGCTCAAGAGACCCAGTACTTC.

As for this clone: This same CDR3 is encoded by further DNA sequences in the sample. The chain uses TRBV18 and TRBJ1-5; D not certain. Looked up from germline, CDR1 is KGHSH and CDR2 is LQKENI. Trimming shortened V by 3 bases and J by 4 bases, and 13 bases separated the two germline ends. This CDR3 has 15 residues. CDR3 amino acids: CASSPDGLSNQPQHF. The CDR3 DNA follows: TGTGCCAGCTCACCTGACGGGTTATCAAATCAGCCCCAGCATTTT.

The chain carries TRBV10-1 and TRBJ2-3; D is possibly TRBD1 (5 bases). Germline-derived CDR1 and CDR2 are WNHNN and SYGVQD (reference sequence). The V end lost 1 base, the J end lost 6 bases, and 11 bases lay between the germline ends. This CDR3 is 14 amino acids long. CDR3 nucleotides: TGCGCCAGCAGTGAGTTCAGGGTCTTGGATACGCAGTATTTT. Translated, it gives CASSEFRVLDTQYF.